Given below is one T cell receptor beta chain in context. Its antigen is unidentified. The CDR3 sequence is 15 residues long. Germline V gives CDR1 LGHNA, CDR2 YSLEER. Trimming took 1 base from V and 3 from J; bases not matched to a gene: 3. These data come from a study of cytomegalovirus exposure and HLA in healthy donors. Study background: Previous work identified around 120 million unique TCR beta sequences from around 200 million T cells. Of all 400 or so donors who were genotyped, under 90% belonged to the Caucasian-associated ancestry cluster. The study's findings and limits: Highest at DRB1 and lowest at HLA-C, TCR association rates differed among HLA loci in a later analysis.

60 Vbeta and 13 Jbeta primers were used in PCR. In the authors' workflow: Unique TCR beta chains totaled some 80 million in a later count, with approximately 10 million of them shared. Clones were read by immunoSEQ multiplex PCR, and TCRdb kept only the in-frame ones, dropping some. V, J and clone size are taken as reported in that table, and D and trimming were inferred from the DNA itself. Among more than 100,000 clones listed, approximately 75% were seen once. V gene TRBV4-3 combines with J gene TRBJ2-1; 7 nucleotides agree with TRBD1. The receptor comes from a man aged 50 or older in good health and CMV-seropositive. The source material was PBMCs. The CDR3 region has the DNA TGCGCCAGCAGCCAAGGGACAGGTGGCTACAATGAGCAGTTCTTC. This translates into CASSQGTGGYNEQFF.